These 23 T cell receptor beta chains were sequenced from one sample in a study of shared clonotypes between healthy human individuals. TCRdb's copy holds only in-frame clones and misses some; the assay was immunoSEQ multiplex PCR. The sample includes about 820,000 clones, about 92% of them seen just once. Only CD45RO-negative cells positively selected for CCR7 counted as naive CD8 cells, so terminally differentiated effector memory CD45RA+ cells were excluded. Specimen: naive CD8+ T cells sorted from blood. All receptors derive from a man aged 25 to 40 in good health.

The chain's CDR3 is CASSPSSGPSTDTQYF. The CDR3 DNA reads TGTGCCAGCAGCCCATCTAGCGGGCCTAGCACAGATACGCAGTATTTT. The J gene is TRBJ2-3, the V gene TRBV9; 8 bases map to TRBD2. From germline, CDR1 is SGDLS and CDR2 YYNGEE. Germline trimming cut 4 bases from V and 0 bases from J; bases unmatched to any gene: 7. CDR3 length: 16 residues.

V is TRBV6-1 and J is TRBJ1-2; D remains unclear. V gave up 10 bases and J gave up 4 bases, with 16 bases separating them. Germline V gene data show CDR1 as MNHNS and CDR2 as SASEGT. This CDR3 spans 13 amino acids. The CDR3 sequence: CATSRPISYGYTF. The CDR3 DNA sequence: TGTGCCACCTCCAGGCCAATCTCCTATGGCTACACCTTC.

The J gene is TRBJ1-3, the V gene TRBV14; maybe TRBD1 (6 bases). V was pared by 0 bases and J by 0 bases, with 6 bases between. The CDR3 sequence is 15 residues long. CDR1 is SGHDN and CDR2 is FVKESK in the germline V gene. The CDR3 nucleotides are TGTGCCAGCAGCCAAGAACAGGGCTCTGGAAACACCATATATTTT. Its translation is CASSQEQGSGNTIYF. The whole variable domain, remainder taken from reference TRBV14 and TRBJ1-3, is EAGVTQFPSHSVIEKGQTVTLRCDPISGHDNLYWYRRVMGKEIKFLLHFVKESKQDESGMPNNRFLAERTGGTYSTLKVQPAELEDSGVYFCASSQEQGSGNTIYFGEGSWLTVV.

The rearrangement links TRBV7-9 to TRBJ2-7, with D possibly called TRBD1 or TRBD2 (5 bases each). Looked up from germline, CDR1 is SEHNR and CDR2 is FQNEAQ (reference sequence). Trimming took 5 bases from V and 2 from J, leaving 16 bases between them. The length of the CDR3 is 15 residues. CDR3 nucleotides: TGTGCCAGCAGCGCACCGGGACCGACAACCTACGAGCAGTACTTC. Translating it yields CASSAPGPTTYEQYF.

The chain combines TRBV5-1 with TRBJ2-7; 12 nucleotides line up with TRBD2. This CDR3 is 16 amino acids long. Germline V gene data show CDR1 as SGHRS and CDR2 as YFSETQ. After removal of 3 bases from V and 5 bases from J, the junction contained 9 bases not matched to a gene. This CDR3 is CASSYTTSGRSHEQYF. For the CDR3, the DNA is TGCGCCAGCAGCTATACAACTAGCGGGAGGAGCCACGAGCAGTACTTC.

Only one count was recorded for this clone. The rearrangement joins TRBV28 to TRBJ1-1; 8 nucleotides agree with TRBD1. The V gene's germline CDR1 is MDHEN and CDR2 SYDVKM. The CDR3 length is 14 residues. V trimming: 5 bases; J trimming: 6 bases; junction bases outside the gene matches: 8. This CDR3 reads CASSTSDRAAEAFF. The CDR3 coding sequence is TGTGCCAGCAGTACCTCGGACAGGGCGGCTGAAGCTTTCTTT.

CDR3 sequence reads: CASSTSGPPYEQYF. The CDR3 DNA sequence: TGTGCCAGCAGCACCAGCGGCCCTCCCTACGAGCAGTACTTC. This chain connects TRBV21-1 to TRBJ2-7; the table gives TRBD2 as D, unverified against the DNA. TRBV21-1 is termed a pseudogene. The CDR3 consists of 14 residues.

The V call is TRBV4-2, the J call TRBJ1-5; D is perhaps TRBD1 (5 bases). Trimming took 1 base from V and 0 from J, leaving 22 bases between them. The V gene's germline CDR1 is LGHNA and CDR2 YNFKEQ. This CDR3 contains 20 residues. The DNA of the CDR3 is TGTGCCAGCAGCCAAGCCGTCGGGACCGGACGGAGATATAGCAATCAGCCCCAGCATTTT. Translation gives CASSQAVGTGRRYSNQPQHF.

The chain couples TRBV4-1 to TRBJ2-7, with 8 bases lining up with TRBD1. The CDR3 contains 14 residues. J lost 6 bases, V lost 5 bases, and 9 bases had no gene match. The germline CDR1 and CDR2 sequences are MGHRA and YSYEKL. The CDR3 DNA is TGCGCCAGCAGCACGGGACAGGCTTTGGGCGAGCAGTACTTC. It is translated as CASSTGQALGEQYF.

Details on this clone: Different DNA sequences within this sample yield the same CDR3. This chain joins TRBV9 and TRBJ2-7; D tentatively fits TRBD1 or TRBD2 (5 bases each). Germline V gene sequence: CDR1 SGDLS, CDR2 YYNGEE. The CDR3 is made up of 14 amino acids. V was shortened by 0 bases and J by 6 bases, with 13 bases between the two germline ends. CDR3 amino acids: CASSVAGLGGEQYF. The CDR3, as DNA: TGTGCCAGCAGCGTAGCGGGGCTAGGTGGCGAGCAGTACTTC.

The chain recombines TRBV6-1 with TRBJ2-1; 7 bases agree with TRBD1. The V gene's germline CDR1 is MNHNS and CDR2 SASEGT. V lost 3 bases to trimming and J lost 5 bases; unmatched junction nucleotides: 13. The CDR3 is 17 amino acids. The CDR3 here is CASSDLYGDSADNEQFF. CDR3 nucleotides: TGTGCCAGCAGTGATTTATATGGGGACAGCGCTGACAATGAGCAGTTCTTC.

The sample holds one count of this clone. This rearrangement joins TRBV6-5 to TRBJ2-1; D call uncertain. V gave up 4 bases and J gave up 8 bases, with 12 bases separating them. The CDR3 is 13 amino acids. The germline V gene encodes CDR1 MNHEY and CDR2 SVGAGI. Written as DNA, the CDR3 is TGTGCCAGCAGTTCCTACTACCGAGATGAGCAGTTCTTC. Translating gives CASSSYYRDEQFF.

The chain combines TRBV7-9 with TRBJ1-2; maybe TRBD1 (6 bases). V gave up 5 bases and J gave up 2 bases, with 18 bases separating them. From germline, CDR1 is SEHNR and CDR2 FQNEAQ (reference sequence). The CDR3 extends over 16 amino acids. The DNA for the CDR3 is TGTGCCAGCAGCACAGCCCGCGGGACACGAAACTATGGCTACACCTTC. Residues: CASSTARGTRNYGYTF.

The chain combines TRBV4-2 with TRBJ2-1; TRBD2 matches at 7 bases. The CDR3 has 13 residues. CDR1 LGHNA and CDR2 YNFKEQ come from the germline V gene. J gave up 8 bases and V 4 bases, and 5 bases lay outside the gene matches. The CDR3 spells CASSLQAGDEQFF. DNA of the CDR3: TGTGCCAGCAGCCTTCAGGCGGGAGATGAGCAGTTCTTC.

This clone was detected only once. The gene calls are TRBV15 and TRBJ2-7, with D possibly being TRBD1 (6 bases). Germline V gene sequence: CDR1 LNHNV, CDR2 YYDKDF (reference sequence). Trimming took 3 bases from V and 2 from J, leaving 14 bases between them. The CDR3 is 15 amino acids. The CDR3 spells CATSRERTAAYEQYF. The CDR3 coding sequence is TGTGCCACCAGCAGGGAACGGACAGCAGCCTACGAGCAGTACTTC.

The V gene is TRBV7-8, the J gene TRBJ2-3; D not certain. Germline CDR1 SGHVS, CDR2 FQNEAQ. This CDR3 has 15 amino acids. The V and J ends lost 3 bases and 5 bases respectively, with 15 bases between them. CDR3 in DNA: TGTGCCAGCAGCTTGCGTGGTGGCATGGAAGATACGCAGTATTTT. This codes for CASSLRGGMEDTQYF.

The chain links TRBV19 to TRBJ2-7; 8 nucleotides match TRBD1. The CDR3 has 14 amino acids. V lost 4 bases, J lost 7 bases, and 9 bases stayed unmatched. Per the germline V gene, CDR1 is LNHDA and CDR2 is SQIVND (reference sequence). The CDR3 DNA follows: TGTGCCAGTAGTACCGGACAGGGACATTGGGAGCAGTACTTC. This sequence encodes CASSTGQGHWEQYF.

V usage is TRBV29-1 and J usage is TRBJ2-7; TRBD2 aligns across 7 bases. Germline lookup yields CDR1 SQVTM and CDR2 ANQGSEA. The CDR3 loop spans 14 amino acids. With 6 bases clipped from V and 2 bases from J, the junction kept 10 bases outside the gene matches. The CDR3 nucleotides read TGCAGCGTCCTCCCCAGGACTAGACCCTACGAGCAGTACTTC. Translating gives CSVLPRTRPYEQYF.

The rearrangement joins TRBV28 to TRBJ1-1; D remains ambiguous. V lost 6 bases and J lost 7, with 15 bases in between. CDR1 MDHEN and CDR2 SYDVKM come from the germline V gene. The CDR3 totals 13 residues. CDR3 in amino acids: CASRLSSLDEAFF. The DNA of the CDR3 is TGTGCCAGCAGACTGTCCAGCCTTGATGAAGCTTTCTTT.

On this clone itself: Other DNA sequences within the sample encode an identical CDR3. The J gene is TRBJ2-1, the V gene TRBV28; 10 bases are a match to TRBD1. In germline, CDR1 is MDHEN, CDR2 SYDVKM. The J segment lost 3 bases and the V segment lost 6 bases, leaving 5 bases of the junction unmatched. The CDR3 consists of 15 residues. The CDR3 sequence is CASSSGTGVYNEQFF. The CDR3 DNA sequence: TGTGCCAGCAGCTCCGGGACAGGGGTCTACAATGAGCAGTTCTTC. Based on the CDR3 plus reference TRBV28 and TRBJ2-1, the full variable domain is DVKVTQSSRYLVKRTGEKVFLECVQDMDHENMFWYRQDPGLGLRLIYFSYDVKMKEKGDIPEGYSVSREKKERFSLILESASTNQTSMYLCASSSGTGVYNEQFFGPGTRLTVL.

V is TRBV10-1 and J is TRBJ2-2; 7 bases map to TRBD1. CDR3 length: 14 residues. V dropped 3 bases and J dropped 7; count of bases not matched to a gene: 5. Germline assignment: CDR1 WNHNN and CDR2 SYGVQD (reference sequence). In DNA, the CDR3 is TGCGCCAGCAGTGAAAGGGGGCTCCACGGGGAGCTGTTTTTT. Amino acid sequence: CASSERGLHGELFF.

The chain couples TRBV7-3 to TRBJ2-2, with D unclear. The CDR3 totals 12 residues. The V gene lost 0 bases and the J gene lost 6 bases, with 2 bases spanning the gap. Germline CDR1 is SGHTA and CDR2 is FQGTGA. CDR3 residues: CASSLTPGELFF. The CDR3, as DNA: TGTGCCAGCAGCTTAACTCCCGGGGAGCTGTTTTTT.

A single count supports this clone. The V gene is TRBV9, the J gene TRBJ2-3; D unclear. In germline, CDR1 is SGDLS, CDR2 YYNGEE. The CDR3 totals 16 residues. V was pared by 1 base and J by 3 bases, with 15 bases between. The CDR3 spells CASSVNEGMGTDTQYF. CDR3 DNA: TGTGCCAGCAGCGTAAATGAAGGGATGGGAACAGATACGCAGTATTTT.